This T cell receptor (beta chain) was captured in a study of Graves' ophthalmopathy and Graves' hyperthyroidism. Study-level results: Blood shared most expanded thyroid clonotypes above 0.001 frequency.

The CDR3 sequence is 15 residues long. Trimming removed 2 bases from V and 2 bases from J, with 12 bases in between. The germline CDR1 and CDR2 sequences are MNHNY and SVGAGI (reference sequence). Patients were excluded if they had other autoimmune diseases or uncontrolled infections, and likewise if pregnancy or lactation applied. RNA transcripts were the source from which TCR beta CDR3 regions were amplified. A first-round RT-PCR used HTBI primers, followed by a second-round multiplex PCR. MiXCR was run by TCRdb on the multiplex PCR reads, yielding one entry per CDR3 protein. The table lists 350,000 to 400,000 distinct CDR3 sequences, approximately 15% of them singletons. This clonotype was seen at least ten times. Its antigen is undetermined.

The gene calls are TRBV6-6 and TRBJ2-5; D unresolved. This sequence originates from a woman in her late teens or twenties with stable Graves' hyperthyroidism. Source material: peripheral blood. CDR3 sequence (DNA): TGTGCCAGCAGTTACGTCGGTATTGGGCAAGAGACCCAGTACTTC. Protein product: CASSYVGIGQETQYF.